This T cell receptor (beta chain) emerged from a study of blood T cell repertoires in COVID-19. Turning to the study itself: The origin of the acute and convalescent COVID-19 samples was the United States, Italy and Spain. PBMCs, B-cell-depleted T cells, or T cells provided the cDNA or gDNA that made up the material.

Method: immunoSEQ multiplex PCR; TCRdb's copy keeps in-frame clones and lacks some. The top ten clones hold approximately 10% of a sample with about 52,000 clones, 65% to 85% of them seen once. The CDR3 is 15 amino acids. V dropped 3 bases and J dropped 1; count of bases not matched to a gene: 6. Looked up from germline, CDR1 is SGDLS and CDR2 is YYNGEE. The sample comprised peripheral blood. The clonotype was recovered from an elderly man with COVID-19, enrolled during active disease. The genes are TRBV9 and TRBJ1-1; TRBD1 matches at 7 bases. The CDR3 is CASSGTGERNTEAFF. CDR3 nucleotides: TGTGCCAGCAGCGGAACAGGGGAACGGAACACTGAAGCTTTCTTT.